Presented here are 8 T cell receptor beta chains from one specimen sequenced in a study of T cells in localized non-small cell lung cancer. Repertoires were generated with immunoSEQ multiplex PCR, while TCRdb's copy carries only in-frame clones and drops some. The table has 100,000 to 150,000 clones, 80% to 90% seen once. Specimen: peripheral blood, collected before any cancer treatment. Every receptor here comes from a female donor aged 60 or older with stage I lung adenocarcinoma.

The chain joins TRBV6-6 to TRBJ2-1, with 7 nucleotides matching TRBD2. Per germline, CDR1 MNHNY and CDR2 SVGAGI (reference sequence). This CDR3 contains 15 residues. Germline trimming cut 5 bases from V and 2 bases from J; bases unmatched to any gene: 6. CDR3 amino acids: CASSRAGAAYNEQFF. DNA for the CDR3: TGTGCCAGCAGTCGGGCGGGAGCCGCCTACAATGAGCAGTTCTTC.

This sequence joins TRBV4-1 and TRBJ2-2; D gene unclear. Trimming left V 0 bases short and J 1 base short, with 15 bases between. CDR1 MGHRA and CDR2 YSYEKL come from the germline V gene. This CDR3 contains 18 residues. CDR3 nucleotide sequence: TGCGCCAGCAGCCAAGATGAACGGCGGACCCTGAACACCGGGGAGCTGTTTTTT. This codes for CASSQDERRTLNTGELFF.

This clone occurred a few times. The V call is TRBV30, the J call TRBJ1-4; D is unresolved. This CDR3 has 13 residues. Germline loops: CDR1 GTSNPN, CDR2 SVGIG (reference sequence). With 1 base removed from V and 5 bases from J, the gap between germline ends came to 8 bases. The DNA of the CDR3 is TGTGCCTGGAGTGCGGCGGGGAATGAAAAACTGTTTTTT. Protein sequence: CAWSAAGNEKLFF.

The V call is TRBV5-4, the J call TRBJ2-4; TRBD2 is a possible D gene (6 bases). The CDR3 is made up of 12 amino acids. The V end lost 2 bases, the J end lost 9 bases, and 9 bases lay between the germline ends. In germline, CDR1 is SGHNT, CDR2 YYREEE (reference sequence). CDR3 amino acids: CASSLQEGIQYF. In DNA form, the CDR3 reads TGTGCCAGCAGCTTACAGGAGGGCATTCAGTACTTC.

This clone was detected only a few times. The CDR3, as DNA: TGTGCCAGCTCACTAAACAGGGGCTTGGCCAAAAACATTCAGTACTTC. This codes for CASSLNRGLAKNIQYF. J is TRBJ2-4 and V is TRBV18, with 7 bases that match TRBD1. Per germline, CDR1 KGHSH and CDR2 LQKENI. The CDR3 length is 16 residues. V was pared by 4 bases and J by 1 base, with 7 bases of the junction left unmatched.

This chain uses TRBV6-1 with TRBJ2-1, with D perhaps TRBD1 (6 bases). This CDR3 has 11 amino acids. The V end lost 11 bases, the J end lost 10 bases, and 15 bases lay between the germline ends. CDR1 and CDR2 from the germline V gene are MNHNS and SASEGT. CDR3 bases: TGTGCCGCTACAGGGTTCGGGGAGCAGTTCTTC. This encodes CAATGFGEQFF.

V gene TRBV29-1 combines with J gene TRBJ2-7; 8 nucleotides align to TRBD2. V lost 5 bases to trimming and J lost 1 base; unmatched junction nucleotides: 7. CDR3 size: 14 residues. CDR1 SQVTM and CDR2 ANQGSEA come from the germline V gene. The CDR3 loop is CSVKPGLGSYEQYF. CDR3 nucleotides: TGCAGCGTTAAACCGGGACTAGGTTCCTACGAGCAGTACTTC.

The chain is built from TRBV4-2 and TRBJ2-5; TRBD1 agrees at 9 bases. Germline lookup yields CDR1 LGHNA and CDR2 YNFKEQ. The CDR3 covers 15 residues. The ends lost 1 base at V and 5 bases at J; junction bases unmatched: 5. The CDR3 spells CASSQGGQGEETQYF. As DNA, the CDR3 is TGTGCCAGCAGCCAAGGGGGACAGGGCGAGGAGACCCAGTACTTC.